Listed below are T cell receptor beta chains from one sample, sequenced in a study of lymphopenia after photon versus proton radiotherapy. Sequenced by immunoSEQ multiplex PCR; TCRdb stores in-frame clones only, minus some. The sample records about 22,000 clones, about nine tenths being singletons. Sequenced material: peripheral blood, taken from a patient treated with proton-based radiotherapy. The receptors here all came from a woman aged 65 to 85 with pancreatic cancer. Some clones in this sample may be carry-over from other donors' samples. Both conserved end residues are part of each CDR3. A D gene is named only where the DNA matches it firmly.

>-|TRBJ1-2|TRBV4-3
TGCGCCAGCAGCCAAGATCAGGGAGCTAACTATGGCTACACCTTC
CASSQDQGANYGYTF
>-|TRBJ1-5|TRBV10-2
TGCGCCAGTCAGGGCAGGGAAGCCGGCAATCAGCCCCAGCATTTT
CASQGREAGNQPQHF
>-|TRBJ1-3|TRBV4-2
TGTGCCAGCAGCCATGAGGGCCGTCCGGGTCTCTCTGGAAACACCATATATTTT
CASSHEGRPGLSGNTIYF
>TRBD2|TRBJ2-1|TRBV15
TGTGCCACCAGCAGAGATTACGGACTAGCGGGAGGTGAGCAGTTCTTC
CATSRDYGLAGGEQFF
>TRBD2|TRBJ2-1|TRBV2
TGTGCCAGCAGTGAACTTAGCGGGAGTAGTGAGCAGTTCTTC
CASSELSGSSEQFF
>-|TRBJ2-7|TRBV10-2
TGCGCCAGCAGTGACAGTTCCTACGAGCAGTACTTC
CASSDSSYEQYF
>-|TRBJ2-7|TRBV27
TGTGCCAGCAGTGGACTATTTCCCTACGAGCAGTACTTC
CASSGLFPYEQYF
>TRBD1|TRBJ1-3|TRBV11-2
TGTGCCAGCAGCTTAGGGACAGGGTGGAGAAACACCATATATTTT
CASSLGTGWRNTIYF
>TRBD1|TRBJ1-2|TRBV30
TGTGCCTGGACCACAGGGGCAAACGGCTACACCTTC
CAWTTGANGYTF
>TRBD2|TRBJ2-3|TRBV6-1
TGTGCCAGCAGTCCGGGACTAGCTAGCACAGATACGCAGTATTTT
CASSPGLASTDTQYF
>-|TRBJ1-5|TRBV12-5
TGTGCTAGTGGTCAGGGGTTGGGTCAGCCCCAGCATTTT
CASGQGLGQPQHF
>TRBD2|TRBJ2-2|TRBV7-6
TGTGCCAGCAGCTTAGCGGGGGAAGCGGGGGGCACCGGGGAGCTGTTTTTT
CASSLAGEAGGTGELFF
>TRBD2|TRBJ2-1|TRBV5-1
TGCGCCAGCAGCTTGGGCGGGAGGCAACCCAATGAGCAGTTCTTC
CASSLGGRQPNEQFF